The 13 T cell receptor beta chains in this list originate from one sample, sequenced in a study of blood T cell repertoires in COVID-19. Measured with immunoSEQ multiplex PCR; TCRdb has only the in-frame clones, and not every one. The data hold around 300,000 clones, with 88% observed a single time. Sample: PBMCs or T cells enriched from blood (not recorded which). These receptors were obtained from a woman in her 50s who had recovered from COVID-19.

The chain couples TRBV28 to TRBJ2-3, with D uncertain. Germline V CDR1 and CDR2: MDHEN, SYDVKM. Trimming took 1 base from V and 2 from J, leaving 4 bases between them. The CDR3 loop spans 13 amino acids. Here the CDR3 DNA reads TGTGCCAGCAGTTTATCAGACACAGATACGCAGTATTTT. It codes for CASSLSDTDTQYF. The full variable domain, with the rest looked up from reference TRBV28 and TRBJ2-3, is DVKVTQSSRYLVKRTGEKVFLECVQDMDHENMFWYRQDPGLGLRLIYFSYDVKMKEKGDIPEGYSVSREKKERFSLILESASTNQTSMYLCASSLSDTDTQYFGPGTRLTVL.

V usage is TRBV7-2 and J usage is TRBJ2-1, with TRBD1 as a possible D gene (5 bases). Trimming removed 8 bases from V and 0 bases from J, with 14 bases in between. CDR1 SGHTA and CDR2 FQGNSA come from the germline V gene. This CDR3 has 15 amino acids. As DNA, the CDR3 is TGTGCCAGCGCACGAGACAGAGACTCCTACAATGAGCAGTTCTTC. Translation gives CASARDRDSYNEQFF.

This chain links TRBV4-3 with TRBJ2-3, with 9 bases lining up with TRBD2. There are 18 residues in the CDR3. Looked up from germline, CDR1 is LGHNA and CDR2 is YSLEER. The ends lost 0 bases at V and 0 bases at J; junction bases unmatched: 7. CDR3 sequence (DNA): TGCGCCAGCAGCCAAGACGGAGCGGGAGGTCTCAGCACAGATACGCAGTATTTT. It yields the protein CASSQDGAGGLSTDTQYF.

The chain recombines TRBV28 with TRBJ1-1; D is perhaps TRBD1 (6 bases). Germline V gene lookup returns CDR1 MDHEN and CDR2 SYDVKM. There are 14 residues in the CDR3. V shed 7 bases and J shed 1 base, with 13 bases lying between them. CDR3 nucleotides: TGTGCCAGCATACCGACAGGAGAGAACACTGAAGCTTTCTTT. Translated: CASIPTGENTEAFF.

The chain employs TRBV3-1 (or the pseudogene TRBV3-2) and TRBJ2-5; 8 bases fit TRBD1. J lost 4 bases, V lost 3 bases, and 10 bases had no gene match. CDR1 is LGHDT and CDR2 is YNNKEL in the germline V gene (reference sequence). This CDR3 comprises 16 residues. CDR3 sequence (DNA): TGTGCCAGCAGCCATGTTGGAAGGGGACAGGTAGAGACCCAGTACTTC. This codes for CASSHVGRGQVETQYF.

The chain is built from TRBV6-2 or TRBV6-3 and TRBJ1-5; maybe TRBD1 (5 bases). Deletions cut 8 bases from V and 3 bases from J, with 17 bases between. The CDR3 spans 15 residues. The germline CDR1 and CDR2 sequences are MNHEY and SVGEGT. The CDR3 nucleotides read TGTGCCAGCCGCCTTGCCAGGGTTGACAATCAGCCCCAGCATTTT. This codes for CASRLARVDNQPQHF.

The chain carries TRBV6-5 and TRBJ2-7; 9 bases align to TRBD2. V was pared by 6 bases and J by 0 bases, with 6 bases of the junction left unmatched. Germline lookup yields CDR1 MNHEY and CDR2 SVGAGI. This CDR3 has 15 amino acids. In DNA form, the CDR3 reads TGTGCCAGCAGGCTAGCGGGGCACAGCTCCTACGAGCAGTACTTC. Protein product: CASRLAGHSSYEQYF.

The chain joins TRBV7-8 to TRBJ1-3; 7 bases match TRBD1. J gave up 0 bases and V 6 bases, and 14 bases lay outside the gene matches. This CDR3 is 18 amino acids long. The V gene's germline CDR1 is SGHVS and CDR2 FQNEAQ. The CDR3 DNA follows: TGTGCCAGCAGTTCGCTCAGGACGGGACAGCTCTCTGGAAACACCATATATTTT. Protein product: CASSSLRTGQLSGNTIYF.

This chain connects TRBV5-5 to TRBJ2-3, with 12 positions matching TRBD1. This CDR3 is built from 18 residues. V lost 4 bases to trimming and J lost 2 bases; unmatched junction nucleotides: 11. Germline CDR1 and CDR2: SGHKS and YYEKEE (reference sequence). The DNA for the CDR3 is TGTGCCAGCAGCCCGGGGACAGGGGGCGCTCGGGACACAGATACGCAGTATTTT. Translation gives CASSPGTGGARDTDTQYF.

The chain carries TRBV11-2 and TRBJ2-3; maybe TRBD2 (5 bases). Germline V gene sequence: CDR1 SGHAT, CDR2 FQNNGV. The CDR3 contains 15 residues. V was trimmed by 5 bases and J by 2 bases, leaving 14 bases between them. As DNA, the CDR3 is TGTGCCAGCAGCCCACAGCGGTTTTACACAGATACGCAGTATTTT. Translation gives CASSPQRFYTDTQYF.

The chain links TRBV3-1 (or the pseudogene TRBV3-2) to TRBJ2-1; 9 bases align to TRBD1. V lost 1 base to trimming and J lost 8 bases; unmatched junction nucleotides: 6. Germline lookup yields CDR1 LGHDT and CDR2 YNNKEL (reference sequence). CDR3 length equals 15 residues. This chain's CDR3 is CASSQAGTGFHEQFF. The CDR3 nucleotides read TGTGCCAGCAGCCAAGCCGGGACAGGGTTCCATGAGCAGTTCTTC.

This chain connects TRBV6-5 to TRBJ1-1, with a possible D match to TRBD1 (5 bases). V lost 1 base to trimming and J lost 5 bases, with 14 bases between them. The CDR3 is 15 residues long. The germline V gene has CDR1 MNHEY and CDR2 SVGAGI. The CDR3 sequence is CASSYFPGWGTEAFF. The CDR3 bases are TGTGCCAGCAGTTACTTCCCAGGGTGGGGAACTGAAGCTTTCTTT.

The chain links TRBV9 to TRBJ2-6; the D gene is possibly TRBD2 (6 bases). This CDR3 contains 18 residues. Germline V lookup: CDR1 SGDLS, CDR2 YYNGEE. Between the trimmed V and J ends, which lost 0 bases and 0 bases, there was a span of 13 bases. As DNA, the CDR3 is TGTGCCAGCAGCGTAGATGGCGGGACCAGCTCTGGGGCCAACGTCCTGACTTTC. Translation: CASSVDGGTSSGANVLTF.